This paragraph covers one T cell receptor beta chain sequence. The study sequenced TCR beta in blood CD8+ and CD4+ T cells. The sample is drawn from a study of CD8 T cells in Susac syndrome. RNA, at about 0.45 to 1 ug, was reverse transcribed with random hexamers. TCRdb called the immunoSEQ multiplex PCR reads again in MiXCR, with one record for every CDR3 protein. This repertoire shows fewer than 350,000 distinct CDR3 sequences, 70% to 90% found once; its top ten account for roughly 0.2%. This CDR3 has 15 residues. Trimming at V came to 6 bases and at J to 1 base, leaving 3 bases not matched to a gene. Germline V gene data show CDR1 as SNHLY and CDR2 as FYNNEI.

Sequenced input: CD8+ T cells from PBMCs. The receptor was isolated from a human donor with multiple sclerosis. The genes are TRBV2 and TRBJ2-5, with TRBD2 matching over 12 bases. CDR3 DNA: TGTGCCAGCAGCTGGGGACTAGCGGGCCAAGAGACCCAGTACTTC. Translation gives CASSWGLAGQETQYF.